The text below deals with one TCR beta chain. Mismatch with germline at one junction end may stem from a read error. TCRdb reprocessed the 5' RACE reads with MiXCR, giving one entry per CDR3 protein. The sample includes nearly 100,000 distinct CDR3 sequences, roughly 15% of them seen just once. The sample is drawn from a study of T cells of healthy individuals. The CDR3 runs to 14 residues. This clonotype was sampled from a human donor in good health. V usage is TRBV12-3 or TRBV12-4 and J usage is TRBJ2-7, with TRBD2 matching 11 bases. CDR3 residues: CASSLAGGRYEQYF. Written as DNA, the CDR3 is TGTGCCAGCAGTCTAGCGGGGGGTAGGTACGAGCAGTACTTC.